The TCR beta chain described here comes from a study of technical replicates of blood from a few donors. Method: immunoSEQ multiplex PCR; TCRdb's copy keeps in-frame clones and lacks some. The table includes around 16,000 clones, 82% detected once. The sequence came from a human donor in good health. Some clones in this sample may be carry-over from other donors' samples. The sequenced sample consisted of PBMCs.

The CDR3 nucleotides read TGTGCCACCAAGGGGGCGGGGGGCCAAGAGACCCAGTACTTC. Translation gives CATKGAGGQETQYF. This sequence joins TRBV2 and TRBJ2-5; weak D call: TRBD2 (8 bases). Trimming shortened V by 10 bases and J by 1 base, and 16 bases separated the two germline ends. CDR1 and CDR2 from the germline V gene are SNHLY and FYNNEI. CDR3 size: 14 residues.